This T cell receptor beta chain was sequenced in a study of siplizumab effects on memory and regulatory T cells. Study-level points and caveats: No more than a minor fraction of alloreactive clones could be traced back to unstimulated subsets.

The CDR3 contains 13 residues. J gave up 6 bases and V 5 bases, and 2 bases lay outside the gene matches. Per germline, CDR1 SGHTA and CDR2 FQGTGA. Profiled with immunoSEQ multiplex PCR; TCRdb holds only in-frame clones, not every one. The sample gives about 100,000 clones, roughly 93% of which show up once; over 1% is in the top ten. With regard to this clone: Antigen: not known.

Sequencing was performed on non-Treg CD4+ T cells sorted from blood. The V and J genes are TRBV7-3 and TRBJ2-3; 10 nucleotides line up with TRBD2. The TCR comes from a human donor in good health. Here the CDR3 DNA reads TGTGCCAGCAGCCAGACTAGCGGGGATACGCAGTATTTT. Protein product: CASSQTSGDTQYF.